The sequence of this TCR beta chain was determined in a study of blood T cell repertoires in COVID-19. Overall study: The United States, Italy and Spain provided the acute and convalescent COVID-19 samples. The analysed material was cDNA or gDNA that came from T cells, B-cell-depleted T cells, or PBMCs.

Seattle's cohort entered during active infection and was followed longitudinally. Sequencing was performed with immunoSEQ multiplex PCR; in TCRdb, only in-frame clones are kept and a portion is missing. The sample holds 150,000 to 200,000 clones, around four fifths seen once. Germline V gene sequence: CDR1 MDHEN, CDR2 SYDVKM. CDR3 length equals 14 residues. V gave up 3 bases and J gave up 2 bases, with 11 bases separating them. V usage is TRBV28 and J usage is TRBJ2-7, with a possible D match to TRBD1 (5 bases). This clonotype was sampled from a woman in her seventies with COVID-19, enrolled during active disease. Sequencing used peripheral blood. The CDR3 bases are TGTGCCAGCAGTTTCAGGACAATTCCCTACGAGCAGTACGTC. Translated: CASSFRTIPYEQYV.